This TCR beta chain was sequenced for a study of T cell changes during pregnancy in multiple sclerosis. The CDR3 is 14 residues long. The V gene's germline CDR1 is GTSNPN and CDR2 SVGIG (reference sequence). The ends lost 5 bases at V and 5 bases at J; junction bases unmatched: 11. The data were produced by immunoSEQ multiplex PCR, yet TCRdb's version contains in-frame clones alone and is incomplete. The data hold about 53,000 clones, with around 90% observed a single time. This TCR came from a female donor with multiple sclerosis, enrolled in a pregnancy study. V is TRBV30 and J is TRBJ2-5; 7 bases match TRBD1. This specimen consisted of CD8+ T cells from peripheral blood mononuclear cells, obtained before pregnancy. In DNA form, the CDR3 reads TGTGCCTGGGGGTTGACAGGGTTTTCGGAGACCCAGTACTTC. Amino acids: CAWGLTGFSETQYF.